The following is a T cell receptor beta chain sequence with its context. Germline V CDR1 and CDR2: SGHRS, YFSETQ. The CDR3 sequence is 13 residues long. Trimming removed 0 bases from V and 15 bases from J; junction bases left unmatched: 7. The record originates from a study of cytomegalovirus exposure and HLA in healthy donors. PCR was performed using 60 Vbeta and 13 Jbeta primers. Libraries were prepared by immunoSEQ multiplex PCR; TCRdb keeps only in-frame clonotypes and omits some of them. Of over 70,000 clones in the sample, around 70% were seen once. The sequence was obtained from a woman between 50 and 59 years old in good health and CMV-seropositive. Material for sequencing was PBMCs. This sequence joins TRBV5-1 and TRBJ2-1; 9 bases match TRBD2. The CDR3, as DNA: TGCGCCAGCAGCTTGGAGGGCGGGGGGGCCCGGTTCTTC. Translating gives CASSLEGGGARFF.